This TCR beta chain was profiled in a study of blood T cell repertoires in COVID-19. Study processing details: It was from reference gene primer amplification that nucleated cell counts were estimated. Assay used: immunoSEQ multiplex PCR; TCRdb lists only in-frame clones, some missing. Clone size and the V and J calls come from that table; the DNA yielded D and trimming. The data contain 220,000 or so clones, around 90% of them singletons. The germline gives CDR1 GTSNPN, CDR2 SVGIG (reference sequence). There are 12 residues in the CDR3. Trimming pared 0 bases from V and 6 bases from J, leaving 8 bases between. Residents of approximately 25 US areas, aged about 18 to 95 years, made up the participants. Participants' own reports of clinical history determined their cohort assignment.

The chain joins TRBV30 to TRBJ1-1; D gene uncertain. The sequence derives from a young man who had been exposed to COVID-19. The sequencing sample was made of PBMCs or T cells enriched from blood (not recorded which). The DNA of the CDR3 is TGTGCCTGGAGTGTAGAGAGGTCTGAAGCTTTCTTT. Amino acid sequence: CAWSVERSEAFF.